The next 30 T cell receptor beta chains were all read from a single sample in a study of T cell responses to AZD1222 COVID-19 vaccine. Assay used: immunoSEQ multiplex PCR; TCRdb lists only in-frame clones, some missing. Here the sample spans roughly 150,000 clones, more than 90% being singletons. The sequenced sample was peripheral blood, obtained 28 days after the second AZD1222 dose. The origin of the receptors is an adult who received the AZD1222 COVID-19 vaccine.

The chain couples TRBV24-1 to TRBJ2-1; 7 bases are shared with TRBD2. The CDR3 spans 16 residues. Germline values: CDR1 KGHDR, CDR2 SFDVKD. Trimming took 3 bases from V and 10 from J; bases not matched to a gene: 14. The CDR3: CATSDVTSRRIREQFF. The CDR3 nucleotides read TGTGCCACCAGTGATGTGACTAGCAGGAGGATCCGGGAGCAGTTCTTC.

The V gene is TRBV11-3, the J gene TRBJ2-7, with 9 bases that match TRBD1. Germline values: CDR1 SGHNT, CDR2 YENEEA. The CDR3 runs to 15 residues. V shed 5 bases, J shed 5 bases, and the junction held 10 bases outside the gene matches. CDR3 sequence: CASSMGQGGNHEQYF. The CDR3, as DNA: TGTGCCAGCAGCATGGGACAGGGTGGAAACCACGAGCAGTACTTC.

This sequence joins TRBV10-2 and TRBJ1-1, with D maybe TRBD1 (5 bases). Per the germline V gene, CDR1 is WSHSY and CDR2 is SAAADI. V lost 3 bases, J lost 1 base, and 9 bases lay in between. The CDR3 contains 14 residues. The CDR3 here is CASSDPGQNTEAFF. The CDR3 bases are TGCGCCAGCAGTGACCCAGGACAGAACACTGAAGCTTTCTTT.

The chain has TRBV7-9 and TRBJ1-2; TRBD1 matches 7 bases. After removal of 7 bases from V and 4 bases from J, the junction contained 9 bases not matched to a gene. The CDR3 is made up of 14 amino acids. The germline V gene encodes CDR1 SEHNR and CDR2 FQNEAQ (reference sequence). This CDR3 reads CASMPTGVGYGYTF. The CDR3 nucleotides read TGTGCCAGCATGCCCACAGGGGTCGGCTATGGCTACACCTTC.

The sample holds one count of this clone. The CDR3: CASREGLPYTGELFF. CDR3 bases: TGTGCCAGTAGAGAGGGACTACCCTACACCGGGGAGCTGTTTTTT. The J gene is TRBJ2-2, the V gene TRBV19; 7 bases match TRBD2. V gave up 6 bases and J gave up 3 bases; unmatched junction bases: 7. The CDR3 totals 15 residues. The germline V gene encodes CDR1 LNHDA and CDR2 SQIVND (reference sequence).

The V gene is TRBV5-1, the J gene TRBJ2-5, with TRBD2 matching over 8 bases. V dropped 7 bases and J dropped 3; count of bases not matched to a gene: 11. Germline CDR1 and CDR2: SGHRS and YFSETQ. The CDR3 covers 15 residues. The CDR3 nucleotides are TGCGCCAGCGGACGAGCGGGGGAGAAAGAAGAGACCCAGTACTTC. Translation gives CASGRAGEKEETQYF.

The V gene is TRBV12-2, the J gene TRBJ1-1; whether TRBD1, the table's D call, matches the DNA was not checked. TRBV12-2 is termed a pseudogene. There are 14 residues in the CDR3. In nucleotides, the CDR3 is TGTGCAAGTCGCCCGGGACAGTGTAACACTGAAGCTTTCTTT. Translated: CASRPGQCNTEAFF.

The chain employs TRBV28 and TRBJ1-3; 8 bases are shared with TRBD1. J lost 4 bases, V lost 4 bases, and 15 bases had no gene match. This CDR3 has 18 amino acids. Germline V lookup: CDR1 MDHEN, CDR2 SYDVKM. The CDR3 nucleotides read TGTGCCAGCAGTTCCCGGCAACACAGGGGGTTCATGGGAAACACCATATATTTT. This gives the protein CASSSRQHRGFMGNTIYF.

The chain carries TRBV15 and TRBJ2-1, with 9 bases identical to TRBD2. V shed 0 bases and J 6 bases; nucleotides not matched to a gene: 3. The length of the CDR3 is 15 residues. Per germline, CDR1 LNHNV and CDR2 YYDKDF (reference sequence). The CDR3 sequence is CATSRDAGGPNEQFF. The CDR3 DNA sequence: TGTGCCACCAGCAGAGATGCGGGGGGGCCCAATGAGCAGTTCTTC. The complete variable domain, with remaining parts taken from reference TRBV15 and TRBJ2-1, reads DAMVIQNPRYQVTQFGKPVTLSCSQTLNHNVMYWYQQKSSQAPKLLFHYYDKDFNNEADTPDNFQSRRPNTSFCFLDIRSPGLGDTAMYLCATSRDAGGPNEQFFGPGTRLTVL.

This clone is a singleton in its sample. This chain uses TRBV5-1 with TRBJ2-7; the D gene could be TRBD1 or TRBD2 (5 bases each). Germline CDR1 and CDR2: SGHRS and YFSETQ. The CDR3 covers 17 residues. V was cut by 1 base and J by 3 bases, with 20 bases left in between. The CDR3 sequence is CASSLSKIRDEDYEQYF. CDR3 nucleotide sequence: TGCGCCAGCAGCTTGTCCAAAATACGGGACGAGGACTACGAGCAGTACTTC.

This chain uses TRBV7-8 with TRBJ2-7, with 9 positions matching TRBD1. Trimming took 5 bases from V and 1 from J; bases not matched to a gene: 6. This CDR3 contains 15 residues. Germline CDR1 SGHVS, CDR2 FQNEAQ. This CDR3 reads CASSPQGTGSYEQYF. The CDR3 DNA reads as TGTGCCAGCAGCCCGCAGGGGACAGGGTCCTACGAGCAGTACTTC.

The gene calls are TRBV5-1 and TRBJ1-5, with TRBD1 identical over 7 bases. The V and J ends lost 4 bases and 2 bases, in that order; junction bases with no gene match: 6. Germline CDR1 and CDR2: SGHRS and YFSETQ. This CDR3 has 15 residues. DNA for the CDR3: TGCGCCAGCAGCCCGACAGGGCCGGGCAATCAGCCCCAGCATTTT. Protein: CASSPTGPGNQPQHF.

A single count supports this clone. This chain connects TRBV6-1 to TRBJ1-1; the D is unclear. V lost 3 bases and J 2 bases, leaving 7 bases between the germline ends. This CDR3 spans 13 amino acids. Germline V lookup: CDR1 MNHNS, CDR2 SASEGT. The DNA of the CDR3 is TGTGCCAGCAGTGAGGGCAGCAACACTGAAGCTTTCTTT. This gives the protein CASSEGSNTEAFF.

V is TRBV5-5 and J is TRBJ2-4; D perhaps matches TRBD2 (5 bases). V lost 1 base, J lost 3 bases, and 11 bases lay in between. Germline lookup yields CDR1 SGHKS and CDR2 YYEKEE (reference sequence). The CDR3 length is 15 residues. The CDR3 DNA reads as TGTGCCAGCAGCTTGCCGGGAATTAACAAAAACATTCAGTACTTC. It encodes CASSLPGINKNIQYF.

J is TRBJ1-1 and V is TRBV27; 7 nucleotides match TRBD1. The V gene end was trimmed by 3 bases and the J gene end by 6 bases; junction bases not matched to a gene: 7. This CDR3 has 14 residues. Germline CDR1 and CDR2: MNHEY and SMNVEV (reference sequence). CDR3 loop: CASSFRGLLAEAFF. CDR3 DNA sequence: TGTGCCAGCAGTTTTAGGGGGCTTTTGGCTGAAGCTTTCTTT.

V gene TRBV15 combines with J gene TRBJ2-7; D might be TRBD1 (6 bases). V was clipped by 3 bases and J by 6 bases, with 18 bases between them. Germline V gene sequence: CDR1 LNHNV, CDR2 YYDKDF (reference sequence). This CDR3 has 15 amino acids. CDR3 sequence reads: CATSSWGRGTLEQYF. CDR3 DNA sequence: TGTGCCACCAGCAGTTGGGGCAGGGGAACCCTCGAGCAGTACTTC. The variable domain in full, with the rest retrieved from reference TRBV15 and TRBJ2-7, is DAMVIQNPRYQVTQFGKPVTLSCSQTLNHNVMYWYQQKSSQAPKLLFHYYDKDFNNEADTPDNFQSRRPNTSFCFLDIRSPGLGDTAMYLCATSSWGRGTLEQYFGPGTRLTVT.

This chain links TRBV11-2 with TRBJ1-1; D might be TRBD1 (5 bases). Looked up from germline, CDR1 is SGHAT and CDR2 is FQNNGV. V lost 5 bases to trimming and J lost 0 bases, with 22 bases between them. This CDR3 is built from 18 residues. The CDR3 DNA is TGTGCCAGCAGCGACTCAGGCCCCCCGGGGCTTGTGAACACTGAAGCTTTCTTT. Translated, it gives CASSDSGPPGLVNTEAFF.

Remarks on this clone: The same CDR3 also results from other DNA sequences found in this sample. CDR3 sequence: CASSLQGTNQPQHF. The CDR3 bases are TGTGCCAGCAGCTTGCAGGGGACGAATCAGCCCCAGCATTTT. The chain joins TRBV5-4 to TRBJ1-5, with D perhaps TRBD1 (6 bases). The CDR3 has 14 residues. Germline V lookup: CDR1 SGHNT, CDR2 YYREEE (reference sequence). The germline V and J ends were trimmed by 1 base and 4 bases, with 9 bases remaining between them.

This chain links TRBV6-5 with TRBJ1-5; TRBD1 is a possible D gene (6 bases). Germline lookup yields CDR1 MNHEY and CDR2 SVGAGI. The CDR3 runs to 12 residues. V dropped 10 bases and J dropped 9 bases, with 16 bases sitting between them. Here the CDR3 DNA reads TGTGCCACACGGGGGGCCGGGGGGCCCCAGCATTTT. Its protein product is CATRGAGGPQHF.

The chain is built from TRBV7-6 and TRBJ1-4; tentative D call: TRBD1 (5 bases). This CDR3 comprises 15 residues. Germline loops: CDR1 SGHVS, CDR2 FNYEAQ. Deletions cut 1 base from V and 2 bases from J, with 8 bases between. The CDR3 spells CASSLGTGTNEKLFF. CDR3 nucleotides: TGTGCCAGCAGCTTAGGTACAGGTACTAATGAAAAACTGTTTTTT.

The CDR3 nucleotides read TGTGCTAGTGGTTTCGGGACTGGGGCCAACACTGAAGCTTTCTTT. Its protein product is CASGFGTGANTEAFF. This chain connects TRBV12-5 to TRBJ1-1; TRBD1 might be the D (5 bases). V was shortened by 3 bases and J by 2 bases, with 13 bases between the two germline ends. The CDR3 runs 15 residues. Germline assignment: CDR1 LGHNT and CDR2 FRNRAP.

The chain employs TRBV19 and TRBJ1-4; D gene ambiguous. Germline V gene sequence: CDR1 LNHDA, CDR2 SQIVND (reference sequence). V gave up 10 bases and J gave up 0 bases, with 12 bases separating them. This CDR3 spans 14 amino acids. The chain's CDR3 is CATSMISTNEKLFF. CDR3 in DNA: TGTGCCACGAGTATGATTTCAACTAATGAAAAACTGTTTTTT.

The J gene is TRBJ1-3, the V gene TRBV28; D is uncertain. In germline, CDR1 is MDHEN, CDR2 SYDVKM. Trimming left V 7 bases short and J 5 bases short, with 15 bases between. There are 14 residues in the CDR3. CDR3 DNA sequence: TGTGCCAGCACCCACCGGGGTTATCGAAACACCATATATTTT. It codes for CASTHRGYRNTIYF.

This rearrangement joins TRBV28 to TRBJ1-2; a weak D match, TRBD1 (5 bases). Trimming took 4 bases from V and 3 from J, leaving 15 bases between them. The CDR3 runs 15 residues. The germline gives CDR1 MDHEN, CDR2 SYDVKM. The CDR3 nucleotides read TGTGCCAGCAGTTCCCCAGGGACGGAAGACTATGGCTACACCTTC. It codes for CASSSPGTEDYGYTF.

This clone was seen just once. The chain uses TRBV10-2 and TRBJ2-1; 12 nucleotides line up with TRBD2. This CDR3 has 14 residues. The germline CDR1 and CDR2 sequences are WSHSY and SAAADI. The trim removed 6 bases at V and 10 bases at J, leaving 7 bases unmatched. CDR3 loop: CASRLAGGPGEQFF. The CDR3 DNA reads TGCGCCAGCAGGCTAGCGGGAGGGCCGGGAGAGCAGTTCTTC.

The CDR3 here is CASSPLTGPYQPQHF. The CDR3 coding sequence is TGTGCCAGCAGCCCTCTAACAGGTCCTTATCAGCCCCAGCATTTT. The chain has TRBV28 and TRBJ1-5; D might be TRBD1 (5 bases). The length of the CDR3 is 15 residues. V lost 6 bases, J lost 5 bases, and 17 bases lay in between. Per germline, CDR1 MDHEN and CDR2 SYDVKM.

This chain links TRBV10-3 with TRBJ2-1, with D uncertain. The CDR3 sequence is 13 residues long. The germline V gene has CDR1 ENHRY and CDR2 SYGVKD. V lost 3 bases to trimming and J lost 6 bases, with 9 bases between them. The CDR3 DNA reads TGTGCCATCAGTGAATTTGGGGTCAATGAGCAGTTCTTC. It encodes CAISEFGVNEQFF.

This clone has only a few counts. This rearrangement joins TRBV18 to TRBJ2-5; no clear D gene. Trimming removed 6 bases at V and 2 bases at J, with 10 bases between. CDR1 and CDR2 from the germline V gene are KGHSH and LQKENI. This CDR3 has 13 amino acids. The CDR3 DNA sequence: TGTGCCAGCTCTACCACCCGGCAAGAGACCCAGTACTTC. Translated, it gives CASSTTRQETQYF.

This clone was observed a handful of times. The chain combines TRBV3-1 (or the pseudogene TRBV3-2) with TRBJ2-3, with no clear D. This CDR3 region has 14 residues. The germline V and J ends were trimmed by 4 bases and 4 bases, with 12 bases remaining between them. CDR1 and CDR2 from the germline V gene are LGHDT and YNNKEL (reference sequence). The CDR3 protein is CASSLREEADTQYF. CDR3 DNA: TGTGCCAGCAGCCTAAGGGAAGAAGCAGATACGCAGTATTTT.

A single count supports this clone. The rearrangement uses TRBV19 and TRBJ1-5; 7 bases align to TRBD1. The CDR3 is 13 residues long. V gave up 10 bases and J gave up 3 bases; unmatched junction bases: 6. Germline CDR1 LNHDA, CDR2 SQIVND (reference sequence). The CDR3 sequence: CATTDRFNQPQHF. The CDR3 region has the DNA TGTGCCACCACGGACAGGTTCAATCAGCCCCAGCATTTT.